This is a list of T cell receptor beta chains from one sample in a study of blood T cell repertoires in COVID-19. Assay used: immunoSEQ multiplex PCR; TCRdb lists only in-frame clones, some missing. The table records about 250,000 clones, 80% to 85% of them present only once. Specimen: PBMCs or T cells enriched from blood (not recorded which). These receptors were obtained from a man aged 50 to 60 who had recovered from COVID-19. Each CDR3 is given with its conserved first and last residue. Fields, in order: J gene, V gene, CDR3 protein.

j_gene: TRBJ2-7; v_gene: TRBV5-5; CDR3aa: CASRQQGYEQYF
j_gene: TRBJ1-2; v_gene: TRBV19; CDR3aa: CASSKQGNYGYTF
j_gene: TRBJ1-6; v_gene: TRBV7-5; CDR3aa: CARSLWGQGLLLYNSPLHF
j_gene: TRBJ1-2; v_gene: TRBV28; CDR3aa: CASRTVKGYTF
j_gene: TRBJ2-5; v_gene: TRBV9; CDR3aa: CASSVAQQETQYF
j_gene: TRBJ2-2; v_gene: TRBV24-1; CDR3aa: CATSESGAKLFF
j_gene: TRBJ2-2; v_gene: TRBV11-2; CDR3aa: CASSLAPRTNTGELFF
j_gene: TRBJ1-1; v_gene: TRBV5-1; CDR3aa: CASSLGAGVGTEAFF
j_gene: TRBJ1-3; v_gene: TRBV7-9; CDR3aa: CASRHRSSGNTIYF
j_gene: TRBJ1-2; v_gene: TRBV7-9; CDR3aa: CASSAALTPRGYGYTF
j_gene: TRBJ1-1; v_gene: TRBV19; CDR3aa: CASKLQTAGTEAFF
j_gene: TRBJ2-7; v_gene: TRBV30; CDR3aa: CAWGTGRVIRGEQYF
j_gene: TRBJ1-5; v_gene: TRBV18; CDR3aa: CASSKLRQSNQPQHF
j_gene: TRBJ2-6; v_gene: TRBV5-1; CDR3aa: CASSLTGGGGRVTNVLTF
j_gene: TRBJ2-1; v_gene: TRBV7-9; CDR3aa: CASSHTRSSYNEQFF
j_gene: TRBJ1-6; v_gene: TRBV5-1; CDR3aa: CASSTYRGTGTSNSPLHF
j_gene: TRBJ2-3; v_gene: TRBV28; CDR3aa: CASSGTGFSTDTQYF
j_gene: TRBJ2-7; v_gene: TRBV10-2; CDR3aa: CASSATDRGGLEQYF
j_gene: TRBJ2-7; v_gene: TRBV4-1; CDR3aa: CASSQVDMGLAREQYF
j_gene: TRBJ1-5; v_gene: TRBV6-1; CDR3aa: CASSERDRVPQPQHF
j_gene: TRBJ2-7; v_gene: TRBV3-1/TRBV3-2; CDR3aa: CASSSGLVSYEQYF
j_gene: TRBJ2-1; v_gene: TRBV7-3; CDR3aa: CASSLRGLAGGTPGEQFF
j_gene: TRBJ1-5; v_gene: TRBV11-3; CDR3aa: CASSFESNQPQHF
j_gene: TRBJ1-4; v_gene: TRBV5-1; CDR3aa: CASSSGQGYGEKLFF
j_gene: TRBJ2-5; v_gene: TRBV7-3; CDR3aa: CASSSNSPGLAGGRHETQYF
j_gene: TRBJ2-5; v_gene: TRBV18; CDR3aa: CASSPTGGGETQYF
j_gene: TRBJ2-2; v_gene: TRBV7-9; CDR3aa: CASSFTQGANTGELFF
j_gene: TRBJ2-7; v_gene: TRBV27; CDR3aa: CASRDWSSYEQYF
j_gene: TRBJ1-2; v_gene: TRBV4-3; CDR3aa: CASSQADRGGYGYTF
j_gene: TRBJ1-1; v_gene: TRBV9; CDR3aa: CASSVSSAGAEAFF
j_gene: TRBJ2-3; v_gene: TRBV11-2; CDR3aa: CASSLSGAGQGDTQYF
j_gene: TRBJ2-3; v_gene: TRBV24-1; CDR3aa: CATSPRDKGTDTQYF
j_gene: TRBJ1-4; v_gene: TRBV9; CDR3aa: CASSLGQGAISNEKLFF
j_gene: TRBJ1-5; v_gene: TRBV28; CDR3aa: CASSPWTGSGNQPQHF
j_gene: TRBJ2-7; v_gene: TRBV9; CDR3aa: CASSAVDRAYEQYF
j_gene: TRBJ2-7; v_gene: TRBV7-9; CDR3aa: CASSLQVTAAGEQYF
j_gene: TRBJ1-6; v_gene: TRBV2; CDR3aa: CASSGGGGQDNSPLHF
j_gene: TRBJ1-1; v_gene: TRBV5-1; CDR3aa: CASSPIQGANRNTEAFF
j_gene: TRBJ1-6; v_gene: TRBV19; CDR3aa: CASSYGDRVGSPLHF
j_gene: TRBJ1-5; v_gene: TRBV19; CDR3aa: CASSIKDRGQSNQPQHF
j_gene: TRBJ1-4; v_gene: TRBV2; CDR3aa: CASRLGFNEKLFF
j_gene: TRBJ2-1; v_gene: TRBV4-3; CDR3aa: CASSQDGTSGGYNEQFF
j_gene: TRBJ2-3; v_gene: TRBV7-8; CDR3aa: CASSSSSGGSDTQYF
j_gene: TRBJ2-1; v_gene: TRBV5-3; CDR3aa: CARSPRSASGRSDNEQFF
j_gene: TRBJ2-2; v_gene: TRBV7-8; CDR3aa: CASSKGGVGTGELFF
j_gene: TRBJ1-1; v_gene: TRBV7-9; CDR3aa: CASSSRQGGRSTEAFF
j_gene: TRBJ2-3; v_gene: TRBV3-1/TRBV3-2; CDR3aa: CASSRPPSRRKRDTQYF
j_gene: TRBJ1-1; v_gene: TRBV11-2; CDR3aa: CASSFTGARLAFF
j_gene: TRBJ1-2; v_gene: TRBV5-6; CDR3aa: CASSWDRRGYTF
j_gene: TRBJ1-2; v_gene: TRBV12-3/TRBV12-4; CDR3aa: CASRRRAYGYTF
j_gene: TRBJ2-5; v_gene: TRBV9; CDR3aa: CASSVMGGRETQYF
j_gene: TRBJ2-1; v_gene: TRBV5-1; CDR3aa: CASSLVDRGGNEQFF
j_gene: TRBJ1-1; v_gene: TRBV5-6; CDR3aa: CASSPRGGRNTEAFF
j_gene: TRBJ1-2; v_gene: TRBV11-2; CDR3aa: CASSFEGARAYTF
j_gene: TRBJ2-7; v_gene: TRBV6-5; CDR3aa: CASRQGISYEQYF
j_gene: TRBJ2-7; v_gene: TRBV18; CDR3aa: CASSPREYTYEQYF
j_gene: TRBJ1-1; v_gene: TRBV7-2; CDR3aa: CASSWGGQGASEAFF
j_gene: TRBJ1-5; v_gene: TRBV2; CDR3aa: CASSEETGNQPQHF
j_gene: TRBJ1-5; v_gene: TRBV6-5; CDR3aa: CASSWTGDQPQHF